The T cell receptor (beta chain) under discussion was sequenced for a study of regulatory T cells in long-lasting Graves disease. Sample time point: persistent/refractory GD, antithyroid drugs over 5 years with positive TRAb. The TCR library was made from RNA that had been extracted from PBMCs in TRIzol. Study-wide results and limits: Patients whose Graves' disease persisted exhibited lower TCR diversity than those newly diagnosed. Newly diagnosed disease favored TRBV20-1 and TRBJ2-1 over persistent disease.

Construction of the TCR beta libraries employed iRepertoire HTBI primers in conjunction with Arm-PCR of CDR3 regions. TCRdb processed the multiplex PCR reads anew with MiXCR; each CDR3 protein has one entry. This sample yields approximately 440,000 distinct CDR3 sequences, of which about a quarter are seen a single time; approximately 28% belongs to the top ten. This CDR3 comprises 11 residues. Trimming took 5 bases from V and 5 from J, leaving 8 bases between them. The germline gives CDR1 DFQATT, CDR2 SNEGSKA (reference sequence). At least ten counts were recorded for this clonotype. Its antigen is not known.

The chain is built from TRBV20-1 and TRBJ2-3; D gene ambiguous. Sequenced material: peripheral blood mononuclear cells (PBMCs), taken when the disease was refractory, from a patient treated with antithyroid drugs. The clonotype was recovered from a female donor with Graves disease. The CDR3 reads CSAVSGDTQYF. CDR3 in DNA: TGCAGTGCTGTTTCCGGAGATACGCAGTATTTT.